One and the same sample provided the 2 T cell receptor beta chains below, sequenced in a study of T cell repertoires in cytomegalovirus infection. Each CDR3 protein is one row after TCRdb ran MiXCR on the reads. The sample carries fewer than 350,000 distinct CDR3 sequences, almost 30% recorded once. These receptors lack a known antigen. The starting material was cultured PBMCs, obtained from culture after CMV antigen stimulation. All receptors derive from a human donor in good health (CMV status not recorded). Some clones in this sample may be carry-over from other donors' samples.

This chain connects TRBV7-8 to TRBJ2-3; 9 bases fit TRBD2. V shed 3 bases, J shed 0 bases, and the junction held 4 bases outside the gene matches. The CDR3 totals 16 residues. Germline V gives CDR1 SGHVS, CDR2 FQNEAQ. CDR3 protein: CASSFIAGVSTDTQYF. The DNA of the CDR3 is TGTGCCAGCAGCTTTATAGCGGGAGTGAGCACAGATACGCAGTATTTT.

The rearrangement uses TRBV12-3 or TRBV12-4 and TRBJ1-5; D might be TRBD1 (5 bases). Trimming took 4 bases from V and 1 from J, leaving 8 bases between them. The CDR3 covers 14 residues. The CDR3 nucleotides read TGTGCCAGCAGTTCAGGGATGAGCAATCAGCCCCAGCATTTT. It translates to CASSSGMSNQPQHF.